The clone carrying this TCR beta chain was seen once. At one boundary the junction diverges from the germline segment, which might be a read error. These data are taken from a study of shared clonotypes between healthy human individuals. Profiling relied on immunoSEQ multiplex PCR, and the TCRdb table lists in-frame clones only, not all of them. The repertoire consists of 400,000 or so clones, with approximately 97% occurring once and the leading ten covering more than 0.3%. The clonotype originates from a young man in good health. The specimen was memory CD8+ T cells sorted from blood. Subset in this sample: CD45RO+ cells pooled with CCR7-negative TemRA cells.

The CDR3 protein is CASGLGRPAAFTDTQYF. The CDR3 DNA reads as TGTGCCAGCGGCTTGGGACGTCCAGCGGCTTTCACAGATACGCAGTATTTT. The genes are TRBV7-9 and TRBJ2-3; either TRBD1 or TRBD2 may fit D (5 bases each). Germline V gene lookup returns CDR1 SEHNR and CDR2 FQNEAQ (reference sequence). CDR3 length: 17 residues.